The next 28 T cell receptor beta chains were all read from a single sample in a study of blood T cell repertoires in COVID-19 (dated by TCRdb to about 2020). Library method: the immunoSEQ multiplex PCR assay. Held by TCRdb, this immuneACCESS table contains in-frame sequences only and omits some clones. Under half of the omission traces to an unresolved V gene where checked; the cause of the rest is unknown. Within this sample are more than 150,000 clones, with 60% to 80% of them counted one time only. The ten largest make up approximately 26% of the sample. Sample: peripheral blood. Receptor source: a woman aged 70-85 years with acute or convalescent COVID-19.

The chain employs TRBV5-6 and TRBJ1-5, with TRBD1 as a possible D gene (6 bases). The V end was cut by 4 bases, the J end by 4 bases, with 18 bases between. Germline lookup yields CDR1 SGHDT and CDR2 YYEEEE. This CDR3 has 16 residues. This CDR3 is CASSGPGTKVNQPQHF. Written as DNA, the CDR3 is TGTGCCAGCAGCGGGCCCGGGACAAAAGTAAATCAGCCCCAGCATTTT. The entire variable domain, with the rest obtained from reference TRBV5-6 and TRBJ1-5, is as follows: DAGVTQSPTHLIKTRGQQVTLRCSPKSGHDTVSWYQQALGQGPQFIFQYYEEEERQRGNFPDRFSGHQFPNYSSELNVNALLLGDSALYLCASSGPGTKVNQPQHFGDGTRLSIL.

The chain recombines TRBV19 with TRBJ2-1; TRBD2 aligns across 7 bases. This CDR3 comprises 15 residues. Germline V lookup: CDR1 LNHDA, CDR2 SQIVND (reference sequence). The trim removed 4 bases at V and 1 base at J, leaving 4 bases unmatched. The CDR3 coding sequence is TGTGCCAGTAGTAAGCGGGAACATTCCTACAATGAGCAGTTCTTC. Amino acids: CASSKREHSYNEQFF.

The chain recombines TRBV4-2 with TRBJ1-4; 11 bases match TRBD1. J gave up 8 bases and V 0 bases, and 5 bases lay outside the gene matches. The germline V gene encodes CDR1 LGHNA and CDR2 YNFKEQ. The CDR3 totals 16 residues. The CDR3 nucleotides are TGTGCCAGCAGCCAAGAAGCGGGACAGGGGGACGAAAAACTGTTTTTT. Its protein is CASSQEAGQGDEKLFF.

This chain uses TRBV29-1 with TRBJ2-3; D is unresolved. The CDR3 has 11 amino acids. Trimming cost V 7 bases and J 5 bases, with 10 bases left between them. Per the germline V gene, CDR1 is SQVTM and CDR2 is ANQGSEA. For the CDR3, the DNA is TGCAGCGCCGCGGTCAGAGATACGCAGTATTTT. It translates to CSAAVRDTQYF.

The genes are TRBV25-1 and TRBJ1-1; D remains unclear. Per germline, CDR1 MGHDK and CDR2 SYGVNS. The CDR3 length is 16 residues. The V end lost 7 bases, the J end lost 2 bases, and 20 bases lay between the germline ends. The CDR3 DNA reads TGTGCCAGCACCGCAGGAGGCCGGATTCCTAACACTGAAGCTTTCTTT. Its translation is CASTAGGRIPNTEAFF.

This chain uses TRBV18 with TRBJ2-5, with 7 bases fitting TRBD2. The germline V gene encodes CDR1 KGHSH and CDR2 LQKENI. V gave up 3 bases and J gave up 2 bases; unmatched junction bases: 0. The CDR3 contains 13 residues. CDR3 amino acids: CASSPGGQETQYF. DNA of the CDR3: TGTGCCAGCTCACCGGGGGGGCAAGAGACCCAGTACTTC.

The chain couples TRBV28 to TRBJ1-5; D not certain. The germline V gene has CDR1 MDHEN and CDR2 SYDVKM. CDR3 size: 15 residues. With 1 base removed from V and 7 bases from J, the gap between germline ends came to 14 bases. In nucleotides, the CDR3 is TGTGCCAGCAGTTTATCCCTCGATGGGCACCAGCCCCAGCATTTT. Amino acids: CASSLSLDGHQPQHF.

The chain joins TRBV3-1 (or the pseudogene TRBV3-2) to TRBJ2-6, with a weak D call TRBD1 (6 bases). V lost 0 bases and J 2 bases, leaving 14 bases between the germline ends. The germline CDR1 and CDR2 sequences are LGHDT and YNNKEL (reference sequence). This CDR3 is 18 amino acids long. CDR3 region: CASSQDTGSFTGANVLTF. CDR3 bases: TGTGCCAGCAGCCAAGATACAGGGAGCTTCACTGGGGCCAACGTCCTGACTTTC.

The chain is built from TRBV7-9 and TRBJ2-1, with TRBD2 matching over 15 bases. J was trimmed by 9 bases and V by 7 bases; bases with no gene match: 7. The CDR3 covers 15 residues. Germline V CDR1 and CDR2: SEHNR, FQNEAQ (reference sequence). DNA of the CDR3: TGTGCCAGCACGGGACTAGCGGGAGGATGGAGTGAGCAGTTCTTC. Translated, it gives CASTGLAGGWSEQFF.

The V call is TRBV18, the J call TRBJ2-3; a possible D gene is TRBD2 (5 bases). Deletions cut 2 bases from V and 1 base from J, with 10 bases between. From germline, CDR1 is KGHSH and CDR2 LQKENI. The CDR3 runs 15 residues. CDR3 in DNA: TGTGCCAGCTCACCAACGGGGTTAGGCACAGATACGCAGTATTTT. This gives the protein CASSPTGLGTDTQYF.

V is TRBV5-1 and J is TRBJ1-3; TRBD1 might be the D (6 bases). Germline loops: CDR1 SGHRS, CDR2 YFSETQ. The CDR3 spans 15 residues. Trimming removed 0 bases from V and 2 bases from J, with 9 bases in between. CDR3 amino acids: CASSLGQAAGNTIYF. The CDR3 nucleotides read TGCGCCAGCAGCTTGGGACAGGCCGCTGGAAACACCATATATTTT.

The CDR3 DNA follows: TGCGCCAGCAGAGACACAACCTTCTATGAGCAGTTCTTC. Encoded protein: CASRDTTFYEQFF. The genes are TRBV10-2 and TRBJ2-1; D is unresolved. V gave up 6 bases and J gave up 8 bases, with 14 bases separating them. The length of the CDR3 is 13 residues. Germline V gene lookup returns CDR1 WSHSY and CDR2 SAAADI.

In this sample, this clone turned up once. V gene TRBV7-8 combines with J gene TRBJ2-2, with 10 bases that match TRBD1. The germline CDR1 and CDR2 sequences are SGHVS and FQNEAQ. The CDR3 has 18 amino acids. Germline trimming cut 2 bases from V and 4 bases from J; bases unmatched to any gene: 10. Written as DNA, the CDR3 is TGTGCCAGCAGCTTAAGGGGACAGGGGTGGGCAGGCACCGGGGAGCTGTTTTTT. Translating it yields CASSLRGQGWAGTGELFF.

The rearrangement uses TRBV10-2 and TRBJ1-2, with TRBD1 matching over 7 bases. V lost 3 bases to trimming and J lost 7 bases; unmatched junction nucleotides: 11. Germline values: CDR1 WSHSY, CDR2 SAAADI. The CDR3 is 15 residues long. Here the CDR3 reads CASSEINRGGRGYTF. DNA of the CDR3: TGCGCCAGCAGTGAAATTAACAGGGGCGGACGTGGCTACACCTTC.

V gene TRBV5-1 combines with J gene TRBJ2-5; unclear D gene. Germline values: CDR1 SGHRS, CDR2 YFSETQ. Trimming took off 0 bases at V and 2 bases at J, with 8 bases between the two ends. The CDR3 extends over 14 amino acids. The CDR3 DNA is TGCGCCAGCAGCTTGGCGTCGCGACAAGAGACCCAGTACTTC. It yields the protein CASSLASRQETQYF.

This clone was seen just once. The V call is TRBV29-1, the J call TRBJ2-1; 10 nucleotides align to TRBD2. The CDR3 has 16 residues. The germline V gene has CDR1 SQVTM and CDR2 ANQGSEA. V lost 1 base and J lost 9; bases outside the gene matches: 12. CDR3 residues: CSVEGPSGSGVGEQFF. As DNA, the CDR3 is TGCAGCGTTGAAGGTCCTAGCGGGAGTGGGGTAGGTGAGCAGTTCTTC.

The chain joins TRBV29-1 to TRBJ2-5; 11 nucleotides match TRBD1. Germline trimming cut 6 bases from V and 3 bases from J; bases unmatched to any gene: 0. The germline gives CDR1 SQVTM, CDR2 ANQGSEA. The CDR3 length is 12 residues. The CDR3 bases are TGCAGCGTGGGACAGGGGGAAGAGACCCAGTACTTC. It encodes CSVGQGEETQYF.

The chain uses TRBV18 and TRBJ2-3; D gene ambiguous. CDR1 is KGHSH, CDR2 LQKENI, per germline. The CDR3 has 15 residues. Trimming removed 0 bases from V and 6 bases from J, with 13 bases in between. DNA of the CDR3: TGTGCCAGCTCACCACCGCTGTTTGAGAGGGATACGCAGTATTTT. Its protein product is CASSPPLFERDTQYF.

The chain is built from TRBV7-9 and TRBJ2-5, with 7 bases lining up with TRBD2. The trim removed 3 bases at V and 4 bases at J, leaving 14 bases unmatched. The CDR3 extends over 17 amino acids. Germline values: CDR1 SEHNR, CDR2 FQNEAQ (reference sequence). The CDR3 nucleotides are TGTGCCAGCAGCTTCGGGCGAGGCGCGGGAGTCAGAGAGACCCAGTACTTC. It translates to CASSFGRGAGVRETQYF. Variable domain in full (rest from reference TRBV7-9 and TRBJ2-5): DTGVSQNPRHKITKRGQNVTFRCDPISEHNRLYWYRQTLGQGPEFLTYFQNEAQLEKSRLLSDRFSAERPKGSFSTLEIQRTEQGDSAMYLCASSFGRGAGVRETQYFGPGTRLLVL.

The rearrangement links TRBV19 to TRBJ1-1; D may be TRBD1 (5 bases). Trimming removed 6 bases at V and 6 bases at J, with 26 bases between. There are 17 residues in the CDR3. Looked up from germline, CDR1 is LNHDA and CDR2 is SQIVND (reference sequence). CDR3 loop: CASRFSGREGRGPEAFF. The CDR3 DNA reads TGTGCCAGTAGGTTTTCGGGCAGGGAAGGCCGAGGCCCTGAAGCTTTCTTT.

J is TRBJ1-5 and V is TRBV15, with unresolved D. CDR3 length equals 13 residues. Trimming took off 9 bases at V and 2 bases at J, with 11 bases between the two ends. The germline gives CDR1 LNHNV, CDR2 YYDKDF (reference sequence). The CDR3 nucleotides read TGTGCCACGAGAGGATCAGGCAATCAGCCCCAGCATTTT. Translating gives CATRGSGNQPQHF.

This chain links TRBV7-2 with TRBJ2-2; D may be TRBD2 (5 bases). Trimming removed 1 base at V and 8 bases at J, with 8 bases between. CDR3 length: 13 residues. Germline assignment: CDR1 SGHTA and CDR2 FQGNSA. The DNA for the CDR3 is TGTGCCAGCAGCTTAGTGCGGGTGGGGGAGCTGTTTTTT. It specifies CASSLVRVGELFF.

This clone was counted only a few times. The chain couples TRBV29-1 to TRBJ2-7; 7 nucleotides align to TRBD2. Unmatched junction bases numbered 19, after V lost 2 bases and J lost 0 bases. Germline values: CDR1 SQVTM, CDR2 ANQGSEA. This CDR3 region has 19 residues. The CDR3 here is CSVETGLGGSRITSYEQYF. The CDR3 DNA sequence: TGCAGCGTTGAAACTGGCCTTGGCGGGAGTCGTATTACCTCCTACGAGCAGTACTTC.

Worth noting for this clone: In the same sample, other DNA sequences code for this CDR3. CDR3 sequence: CASSEDRLRDRGYEQYF. The CDR3 region has the DNA TGTGCCAGCAGTGAAGACAGATTACGGGACAGGGGTTACGAGCAGTACTTC. The chain uses TRBV6-1 and TRBJ2-7; the match to TRBD1 covers 10 bases. The length of the CDR3 is 17 residues. CDR1 is MNHNS and CDR2 is SASEGT in the germline V gene. After removal of 1 base from V and 4 bases from J, the junction contained 10 bases not matched to a gene.

The chain employs TRBV7-9 and TRBJ1-2, with D possibly being TRBD1 (6 bases). Germline-derived CDR1 and CDR2 are SEHNR and FQNEAQ (reference sequence). The CDR3 runs to 13 residues. The ends were cut back, 11 bases at V and 7 bases at J, with 20 bases in the middle. Here the CDR3 reads CAGETGGAGGYTF. CDR3 coding DNA: TGTGCCGGTGAAACGGGGGGCGCCGGTGGCTACACCTTC.

As DNA, the CDR3 is TGTGCCAGCAGTTTAACGGGGGGAGGCTTAGAGACCCAGTACTTC. It specifies CASSLTGGGLETQYF. V is TRBV27 and J is TRBJ2-5; TRBD2 matches at 7 bases. The germline gives CDR1 MNHEY, CDR2 SMNVEV (reference sequence). The CDR3 contains 15 residues. After removal of 2 bases from V and 4 bases from J, the junction contained 7 bases not matched to a gene.

J is TRBJ2-7 and V is TRBV25-1; 9 positions match TRBD2. Looked up from germline, CDR1 is MGHDK and CDR2 is SYGVNS. This CDR3 is built from 16 residues. V was pared by 1 base and J by 5 bases, with 9 bases of the junction left unmatched. As DNA, the CDR3 is TGTGCCAGCAGTGAATCAGGCGGGAGGGCTTCTGACGAGCAGTACTTC. Amino acid sequence: CASSESGGRASDEQYF.

The CDR3 here is CASSLDRVSPLHF. Written as DNA, the CDR3 is TGTGCCAGCAGCCTGGACAGGGTGTCACCCCTCCACTTT. V gene TRBV27 combines with J gene TRBJ1-6, with 8 bases lining up with TRBD1. Germline V lookup: CDR1 MNHEY, CDR2 SMNVEV (reference sequence). There are 13 residues in the CDR3. Trimming at V came to 6 bases and at J to 10 bases, leaving 5 bases not matched to a gene.